The 6 T cell receptor beta chains presented below share a single source sample, sequenced in a study of blood T cell repertoires in COVID-19. Clones were read by immunoSEQ multiplex PCR, and TCRdb kept only the in-frame ones, dropping some. This sample carries approximately 300,000 clones, around 90% of them seen once, and the ten largest clones take around 6.8%. Specimen: peripheral blood. The receptors stem from a woman aged 25 to 39 with COVID-19, enrolled during active disease.

This chain connects TRBV29-1 to TRBJ1-2; D is undetermined. CDR1 and CDR2 (germline): SQVTM, ANQGSEA. The CDR3 covers 12 residues. Between the trimmed V and J ends, which lost 4 bases and 8 bases, there was a span of 14 bases. The DNA of the CDR3 is TGCAGCGTTGTGGGAGGGTCGGGCGGCTACACCTTC. Protein: CSVVGGSGGYTF.

The CDR3 region is CASSAGGSRQQETQYF. The CDR3 coding sequence is TGTGCCAGCAGCGCAGGGGGGAGCCGGCAGCAAGAGACCCAGTACTTC. The rearrangement joins TRBV5-4 to TRBJ2-5; the D gene is possibly TRBD1 (7 bases). This CDR3 contains 16 residues. Trimming removed 4 bases at V and 2 bases at J, with 18 bases between. Germline values: CDR1 SGHNT, CDR2 YYREEE (reference sequence).

The V call is TRBV28, the J call TRBJ1-5; TRBD1 agrees at 9 bases. The junction had 9 bases not matched to a gene; V was cut back by 11 bases and J by 4 bases. The CDR3 is made up of 14 amino acids. Germline CDR1 MDHEN, CDR2 SYDVKM. The CDR3 DNA is TGTGCCGCACATGCGGGACAGGGAAATCAGCCCCAGCATTTT. This gives the protein CAAHAGQGNQPQHF.

This clone has a single count. The chain carries TRBV15 and TRBJ2-1; D perhaps matches TRBD2 (6 bases). V lost 1 base and J lost 3, with 10 bases in between. Germline V gene sequence: CDR1 LNHNV, CDR2 YYDKDF (reference sequence). CDR3 length equals 15 residues. CDR3 sequence: CATSRGLGHYNEQFF. CDR3 DNA sequence: TGTGCCACCAGCAGAGGACTAGGCCACTACAATGAGCAGTTCTTC.

Notes on this clone: This may stem from a read error, because a much larger clone lies one nucleotide away. The V call is TRBV6-6, the J call TRBJ1-5; 9 bases are a match to TRBD1. From germline, CDR1 is MNHNY and CDR2 SVGAGI (reference sequence). J was trimmed by 5 bases and V by 5 bases; bases with no gene match: 1. The CDR3 is made up of 13 amino acids. CDR3 nucleotides: TGTGCCAGCAGTCGGGACAGGGATCAGCCCCAGCATTTT. Its translation is CASSRDRDQPQHF.

V and J are TRBV7-9 and TRBJ2-5; D uncertain. CDR3 length equals 12 residues. The V and J ends lost 6 bases and 3 bases respectively, with 8 bases between them. The germline CDR1 and CDR2 sequences are SEHNR and FQNEAQ (reference sequence). The CDR3: CASRGWEETQYF. DNA of the CDR3: TGTGCCAGCAGGGGCTGGGAAGAGACCCAGTACTTC.